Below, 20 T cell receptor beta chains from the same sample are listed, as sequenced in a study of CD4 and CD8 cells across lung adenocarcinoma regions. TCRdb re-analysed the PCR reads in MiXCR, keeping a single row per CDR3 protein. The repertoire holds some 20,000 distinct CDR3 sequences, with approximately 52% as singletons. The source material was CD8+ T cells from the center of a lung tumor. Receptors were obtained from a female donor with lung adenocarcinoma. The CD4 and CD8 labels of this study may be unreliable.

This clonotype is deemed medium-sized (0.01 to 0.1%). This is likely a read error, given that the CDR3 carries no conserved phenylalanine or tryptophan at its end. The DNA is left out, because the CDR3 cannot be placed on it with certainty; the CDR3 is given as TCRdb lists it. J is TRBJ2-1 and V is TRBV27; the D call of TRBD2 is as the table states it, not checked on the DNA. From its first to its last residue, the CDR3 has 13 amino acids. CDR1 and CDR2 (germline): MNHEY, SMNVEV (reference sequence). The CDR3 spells CASSKGLAGAPYV.

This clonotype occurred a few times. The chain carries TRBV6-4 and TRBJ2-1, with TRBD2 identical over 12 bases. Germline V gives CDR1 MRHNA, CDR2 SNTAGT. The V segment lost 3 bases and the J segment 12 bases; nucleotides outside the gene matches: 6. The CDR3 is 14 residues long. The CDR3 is CASSDGLAGGMQFF. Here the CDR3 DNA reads TGTGCCAGCAGTGATGGGCTAGCGGGAGGGATGCAGTTCTTC.

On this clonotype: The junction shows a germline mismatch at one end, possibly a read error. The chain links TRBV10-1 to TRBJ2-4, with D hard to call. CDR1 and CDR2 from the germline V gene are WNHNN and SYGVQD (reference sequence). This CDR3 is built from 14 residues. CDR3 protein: CASKGRQDQDMQYF. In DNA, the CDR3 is TGCGCCAGCAAGGGCCGGCAAGACCAAGACATGCAGTACTTC.

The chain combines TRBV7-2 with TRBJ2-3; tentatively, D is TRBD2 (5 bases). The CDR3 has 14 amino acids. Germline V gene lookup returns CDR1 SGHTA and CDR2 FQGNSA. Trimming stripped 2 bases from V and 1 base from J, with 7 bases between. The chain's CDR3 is CASSLSRGTDTQYF. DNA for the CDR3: TGTGCCAGCAGCTTATCGAGGGGCACAGATACGCAGTATTTT. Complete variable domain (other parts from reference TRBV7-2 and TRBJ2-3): GAGVSQSPSNKVTEKGKDVELRCDPISGHTALYWYRQSLGQGLEFLIYFQGNSAPDKSGLPSDRFSAERTGGSVSTLTIQRTQQEDSAVYLCASSLSRGTDTQYFGPGTRLTVL.

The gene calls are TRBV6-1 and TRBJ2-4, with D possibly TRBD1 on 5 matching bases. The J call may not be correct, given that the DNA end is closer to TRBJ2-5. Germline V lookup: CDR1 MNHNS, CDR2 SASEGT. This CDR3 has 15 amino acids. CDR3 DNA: TGTGCCAGCAGTGGTAGGGGCCGTGACAAAGAGACCCAGTACTTC. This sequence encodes CASSGRGRDKETQYF.

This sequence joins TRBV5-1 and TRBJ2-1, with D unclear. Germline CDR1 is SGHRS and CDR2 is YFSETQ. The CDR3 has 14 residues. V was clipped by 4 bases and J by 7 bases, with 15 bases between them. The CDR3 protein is CASSLLGDANEQFF. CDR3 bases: TGCGCCAGCAGCCTCCTTGGCGACGCGAATGAGCAGTTCTTC.

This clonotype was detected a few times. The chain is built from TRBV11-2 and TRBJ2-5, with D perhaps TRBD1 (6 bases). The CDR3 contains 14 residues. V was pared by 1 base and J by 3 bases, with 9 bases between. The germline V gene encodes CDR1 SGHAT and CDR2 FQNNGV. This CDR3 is CASSLGTAKETQYF. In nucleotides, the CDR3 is TGTGCCAGCAGCTTAGGGACAGCCAAAGAGACCCAGTACTTC. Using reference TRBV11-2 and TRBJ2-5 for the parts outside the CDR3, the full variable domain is EAGVAQSPRYKIIEKRQSVAFWCNPISGHATLYWYQQILGQGPKLLIQFQNNGVVDDSQLPKDRFSAERLKGVDSTLKIQPAKLEDSAVYLCASSLGTAKETQYFGPGTRLLVL.

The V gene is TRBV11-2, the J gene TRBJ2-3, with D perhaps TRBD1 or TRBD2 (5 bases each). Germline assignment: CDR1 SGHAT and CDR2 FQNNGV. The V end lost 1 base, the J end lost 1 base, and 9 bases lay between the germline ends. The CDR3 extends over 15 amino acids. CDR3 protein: CASSLGGIGTDTQYF. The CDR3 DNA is TGTGCCAGCAGCTTAGGGGGGATTGGCACAGATACGCAGTATTTT.

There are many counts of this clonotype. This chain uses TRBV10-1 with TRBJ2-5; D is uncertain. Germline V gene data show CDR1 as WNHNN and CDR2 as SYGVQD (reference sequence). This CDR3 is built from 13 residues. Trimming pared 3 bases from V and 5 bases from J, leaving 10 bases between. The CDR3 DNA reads TGCGCCAGCAGTGATTTCAGTACGGAGACCCAGTACTTC. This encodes CASSDFSTETQYF.

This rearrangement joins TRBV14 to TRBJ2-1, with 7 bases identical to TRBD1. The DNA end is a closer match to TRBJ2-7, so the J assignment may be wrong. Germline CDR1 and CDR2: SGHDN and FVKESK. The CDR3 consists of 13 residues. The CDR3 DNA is TGTGCCAGCAGCTCTCAACAGGGGAACGAGCAGTACGTC. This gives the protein CASSSQQGNEQYV.

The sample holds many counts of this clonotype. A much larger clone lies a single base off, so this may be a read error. The CDR3 is CASKFYNEQYF. The CDR3 nucleotides are TGTGCCAGCAAATTTTACAATGAGCAGTACTTC. V gene TRBV6-1 combines with J gene TRBJ2-5, with D unresolved. The CDR3 loop spans 11 amino acids. Germline CDR1 and CDR2: MNHNS and SASEGT. V lost 7 bases and J 11 bases, leaving 14 bases between the germline ends.

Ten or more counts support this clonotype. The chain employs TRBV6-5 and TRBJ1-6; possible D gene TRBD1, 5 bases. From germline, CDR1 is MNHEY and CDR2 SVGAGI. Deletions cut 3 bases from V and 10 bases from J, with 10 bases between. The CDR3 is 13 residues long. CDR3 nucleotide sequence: TGTGCCAGCAGTTATGGGGCTGGCTCACCCCTCCACTTT. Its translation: CASSYGAGSPLHF.

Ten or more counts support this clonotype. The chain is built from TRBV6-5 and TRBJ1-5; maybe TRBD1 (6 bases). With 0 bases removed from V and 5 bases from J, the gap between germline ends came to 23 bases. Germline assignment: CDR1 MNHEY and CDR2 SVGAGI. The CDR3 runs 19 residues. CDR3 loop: CASSYSGQGRIGGYQPQHF. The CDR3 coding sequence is TGTGCCAGCAGTTACTCGGGGCAGGGGAGGATCGGGGGTTATCAGCCCCAGCATTTT.

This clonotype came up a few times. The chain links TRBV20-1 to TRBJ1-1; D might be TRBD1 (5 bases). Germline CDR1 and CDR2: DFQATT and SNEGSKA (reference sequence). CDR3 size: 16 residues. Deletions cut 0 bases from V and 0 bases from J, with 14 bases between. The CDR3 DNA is TGCAGTGCTAGAGAGCAGGGAGGTCTAATGAACACTGAAGCTTTCTTT. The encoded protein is CSAREQGGLMNTEAFF.

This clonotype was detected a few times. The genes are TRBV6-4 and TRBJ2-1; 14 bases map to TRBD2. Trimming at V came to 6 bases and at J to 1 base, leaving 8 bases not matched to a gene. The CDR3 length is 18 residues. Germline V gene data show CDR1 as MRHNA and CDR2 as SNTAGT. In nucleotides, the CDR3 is TGTGCCAGCAGCACAGGGACTAGCGGGAGTGGGTCCTACAATGAGCAGTTCTTC. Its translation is CASSTGTSGSGSYNEQFF.

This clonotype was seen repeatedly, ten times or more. CDR3 in amino acids: CASSLGGFLTDTQYF. The CDR3 nucleotides read TGTGCCAGCAGTTTAGGGGGGTTCCTCACAGATACGCAGTATTTT. The chain couples TRBV27 to TRBJ2-3; tentative D call: TRBD2 (6 bases). This CDR3 comprises 15 residues. Germline assignment: CDR1 MNHEY and CDR2 SMNVEV (reference sequence). V was shortened by 2 bases and J by 2 bases, with 11 bases between the two germline ends.

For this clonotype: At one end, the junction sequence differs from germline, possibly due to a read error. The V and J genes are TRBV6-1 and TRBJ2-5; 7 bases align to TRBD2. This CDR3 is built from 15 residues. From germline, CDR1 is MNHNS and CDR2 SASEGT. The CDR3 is CASKAAIAGKETQYF. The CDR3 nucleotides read TGTGCCAGCAAAGCAGCTATAGCGGGCAAAGAGACGCAGTACTTC.

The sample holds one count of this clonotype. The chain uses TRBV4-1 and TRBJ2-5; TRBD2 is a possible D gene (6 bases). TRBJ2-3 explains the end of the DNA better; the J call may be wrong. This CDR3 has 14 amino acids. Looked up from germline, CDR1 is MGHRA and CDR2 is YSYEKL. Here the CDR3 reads CASSRDRGGNTQYF. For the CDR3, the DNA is TGCGCCAGCAGCCGCGACCGGGGCGGGAATACGCAGTATTTT.

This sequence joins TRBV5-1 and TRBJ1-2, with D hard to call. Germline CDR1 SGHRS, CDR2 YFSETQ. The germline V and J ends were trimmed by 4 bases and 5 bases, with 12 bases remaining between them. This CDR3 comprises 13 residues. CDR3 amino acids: CASSPDGDYGYTF. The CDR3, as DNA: TGCGCCAGCAGCCCTGACGGGGATTATGGCTACACCTTC.

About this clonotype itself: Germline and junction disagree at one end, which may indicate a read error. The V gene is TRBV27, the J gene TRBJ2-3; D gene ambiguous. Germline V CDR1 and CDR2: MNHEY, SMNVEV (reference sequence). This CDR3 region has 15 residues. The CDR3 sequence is CASSFWHRDQDTQYF. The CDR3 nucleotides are TGTGCCAGCAGTTTTTGGCACAGAGACCAAGATACTCAGTATTTT.